The 25 T cell receptor beta chains listed next were all sequenced from one sample in a study of cytomegalovirus exposure and HLA in healthy donors. Sequencing used immunoSEQ multiplex PCR; TCRdb keeps in-frame clones, though not all of them. The data show around 190,000 clones, with approximately 86% seen just once and less than 9.5% held by the top ten. Sequenced input: PBMCs. These receptors came from a man younger than 40 in good health and CMV-seropositive.

The chain couples TRBV9 to TRBJ2-7, with TRBD2 matching 10 bases. Per germline, CDR1 SGDLS and CDR2 YYNGEE. This CDR3 is built from 16 residues. V gave up 2 bases and J gave up 5 bases; unmatched junction bases: 10. CDR3 sequence reads: CASSVALAGDVDEQYF. The CDR3 DNA reads as TGTGCCAGCAGCGTGGCGCTAGCGGGGGACGTCGACGAGCAGTACTTC. The complete variable domain, with remaining parts taken from reference TRBV9 and TRBJ2-7, reads DSGVTQTPKHLITATGQRVTLRCSPRSGDLSVYWYQQSLDQGLQFLIQYYNGEERAKGNILERFSAQQFPDLHSELNLSSLELGDSALYFCASSVALAGDVDEQYFGPGTRLTVT.

This clone was counted only a few times. V and J are TRBV6-5 and TRBJ2-3; D is possibly TRBD2 (7 bases). Trimming removed 0 bases from V and 5 bases from J, with 12 bases in between. CDR3 length: 15 residues. Germline V CDR1 and CDR2: MNHEY, SVGAGI. Written as DNA, the CDR3 is TGTGCCAGCAGTTACTCGGGGGGGCAGGTAGATACGCAGTATTTT. Protein sequence: CASSYSGGQVDTQYF.

This chain joins TRBV18 and TRBJ2-2; TRBD1 agrees at 9 bases. From germline, CDR1 is KGHSH and CDR2 LQKENI. Germline trimming cut 3 bases from V and 4 bases from J; bases unmatched to any gene: 9. CDR3 length equals 17 residues. The CDR3 loop is CASSPLGQGFGTGELFF. The CDR3 DNA is TGTGCCAGCTCACCCCTGGGACAGGGATTTGGCACCGGGGAGCTGTTTTTT.

The chain carries TRBV29-1 and TRBJ2-2, with D perhaps matching TRBD1 (5 bases). Between the trimmed V and J ends, which lost 3 bases and 5 bases, there was a span of 10 bases. Germline V gene lookup returns CDR1 SQVTM and CDR2 ANQGSEA. The length of the CDR3 is 13 residues. CDR3 protein: CSVDRARTGELFF. CDR3 coding DNA: TGCAGCGTTGACAGGGCTCGAACCGGGGAGCTGTTTTTT.

This chain connects TRBV6-6 to TRBJ2-7; TRBD2 agrees at 11 bases. Trimming cost V 2 bases and J 7 bases; bases outside gene matches: 4. The CDR3 covers 14 residues. Germline CDR1 is MNHNY and CDR2 is SVGAGI (reference sequence). CDR3 sequence (DNA): TGTGCCAGCAGTTACCTAGCGGGGGGAAGAGAGCAGTACTTC. Its protein is CASSYLAGGREQYF.

This chain connects TRBV5-1 to TRBJ2-7, with D perhaps matching TRBD2 (5 bases). V was pared by 4 bases and J by 2 bases, with 19 bases between. The CDR3 is made up of 16 amino acids. CDR1 is SGHRS, CDR2 YFSETQ, per germline. Here the CDR3 reads CASSHEGGWEAYEQYF. In nucleotides, the CDR3 is TGCGCCAGCAGCCACGAAGGCGGGTGGGAAGCCTACGAGCAGTACTTC. The full variable domain, completed using reference TRBV5-1 and TRBJ2-7, is KAGVTQTPRYLIKTRGQQVTLSCSPISGHRSVSWYQQTPGQGLQFLFEYFSETQRNKGNFPGRFSGRQFSNSRSEMNVSTLELGDSALYLCASSHEGGWEAYEQYFGPGTRLTVT.

This sequence joins TRBV28 and TRBJ2-7; perhaps TRBD1 as D (6 bases). Germline assignment: CDR1 MDHEN and CDR2 SYDVKM. V lost 2 bases and J 0 bases, leaving 14 bases between the germline ends. The CDR3 sequence is 16 residues long. The CDR3 spells CASSLTGTGSSYEQYF. The CDR3 coding sequence is TGTGCCAGCAGTTTAACAGGGACGGGAAGCTCCTACGAGCAGTACTTC.

V usage is TRBV7-9 and J usage is TRBJ2-7; tentatively, D is TRBD1 or TRBD2 (5 bases each). Looked up from germline, CDR1 is SEHNR and CDR2 is FQNEAQ (reference sequence). The CDR3 is 14 amino acids. The V and J ends lost 8 bases and 5 bases respectively, with 19 bases between them. The CDR3 region is CASGSGTSLDEQYF. The CDR3 DNA follows: TGTGCCAGCGGTTCCGGGACCAGTCTAGACGAGCAGTACTTC.

The genes are TRBV7-2 and TRBJ2-2; no reliable D call. Germline CDR1 is SGHTA and CDR2 is FQGNSA. V dropped 5 bases and J dropped 4 bases, with 11 bases sitting between them. This CDR3 spans 14 amino acids. In DNA form, the CDR3 reads TGTGCCAGCAGCCTCCACTTACGCACCGGGGAGCTGTTTTTT. The encoded protein is CASSLHLRTGELFF.

The gene calls are TRBV11-2 and TRBJ2-7, with D perhaps matching TRBD2 (6 bases). This CDR3 comprises 15 residues. Trimming stripped 2 bases from V and 3 bases from J, with 14 bases between. The germline V gene has CDR1 SGHAT and CDR2 FQNNGV. The chain's CDR3 is CASSLMSAGLYEQYF. The DNA of the CDR3 is TGTGCCAGCAGCTTAATGTCGGCGGGACTCTACGAGCAGTACTTC.

This chain connects TRBV7-9 to TRBJ2-6; TRBD2 might be the D (5 bases). The CDR3 is 16 amino acids. Germline CDR1 reads SEHNR; CDR2 reads FQNEAQ (reference sequence). Deletions cut 4 bases from V and 1 base from J, with 11 bases between. This CDR3 is CASSSYRGSGANVLTF. Here the CDR3 DNA reads TGTGCCAGCAGCTCCTATCGAGGGTCTGGGGCCAACGTCCTGACTTTC.

This chain connects TRBV7-2 to TRBJ1-1; 8 bases line up with TRBD1. The CDR3 has 15 residues. The V and J ends lost 1 base and 1 base, in that order; junction bases with no gene match: 2. The germline gives CDR1 SGHTA, CDR2 FQGNSA. The CDR3 coding sequence is TGTGCCAGCAGCTTAGGGGGGACAGGGAACACTGAAGCTTTCTTT. Translated: CASSLGGTGNTEAFF.

The chain recombines TRBV7-8 with TRBJ1-1, with D unresolved. Germline CDR1 and CDR2: SGHVS and FQNEAQ. The length of the CDR3 is 13 residues. Between the trimmed V and J ends, which lost 4 bases and 1 base, there was a span of 7 bases. CDR3 DNA sequence: TGTGCCAGCAGCTGGGGAGGGAACACTGAAGCTTTCTTT. Translating gives CASSWGGNTEAFF.

The chain has TRBV7-2 and TRBJ1-5, with 11 bases fitting TRBD1. The CDR3 is 16 amino acids. The V gene end was trimmed by 5 bases and the J gene end by 6 bases; junction bases not matched to a gene: 9. Germline assignment: CDR1 SGHTA and CDR2 FQGNSA. The CDR3 spells CASSPGGTGGLQPQHF. The CDR3 nucleotides are TGTGCCAGCAGCCCTGGGGGGACAGGGGGTCTTCAGCCCCAGCATTTT.

The chain's CDR3 is CASSPLQGASDTQYF. CDR3 DNA sequence: TGTGCCAGCTCACCCCTACAGGGTGCCTCAGATACGCAGTATTTT. This chain joins TRBV18 and TRBJ2-3, with a tentative D call TRBD1 (6 bases). This CDR3 comprises 15 residues. The germline V and J ends were trimmed by 3 bases and 4 bases, with 14 bases remaining between them. The germline CDR1 and CDR2 sequences are KGHSH and LQKENI. Complete variable domain (other parts from reference TRBV18 and TRBJ2-3): NAGVMQNPRHLVRRRGQEARLRCSPMKGHSHVYWYRQLPEEGLKFMVYLQKENIIDESGMPKERFSAEFPKEGPSILRIQQVVRGDSAAYFCASSPLQGASDTQYFGPGTRLTVL.

This clone was picked up one time. The J gene is TRBJ2-3, the V gene TRBV6-4; D ambiguous. Looked up from germline, CDR1 is MRHNA and CDR2 is SNTAGT. The CDR3 length is 14 residues. Trimming stripped 5 bases from V and 0 bases from J, with 9 bases between. The CDR3 nucleotides are TGTGCCAGCAGTATCAGCCCTAGCACAGATACGCAGTATTTT. Its translation is CASSISPSTDTQYF.

This chain connects TRBV7-2 to TRBJ1-2, with D unclear. The length of the CDR3 is 18 residues. Germline values: CDR1 SGHTA, CDR2 FQGNSA. Trimming took 0 bases from V and 5 from J, leaving 22 bases between them. The CDR3 is CASSLAPPGPISMYGYTF. In DNA form, the CDR3 reads TGTGCCAGCAGCTTAGCGCCTCCGGGCCCCATATCTATGTATGGCTACACCTTC.

J is TRBJ1-1 and V is TRBV5-1; TRBD1 aligns across 9 bases. The germline V gene has CDR1 SGHRS and CDR2 YFSETQ. V lost 3 bases and J lost 7; bases outside the gene matches: 10. The CDR3 loop spans 15 amino acids. The CDR3 sequence is CASSSPLTGGLEAFF. The CDR3 coding sequence is TGCGCCAGCAGCTCGCCACTGACAGGGGGGCTTGAAGCTTTCTTT.

This clone was detected ten times or more. The chain has TRBV19 and TRBJ1-5; D uncertain. CDR1 is LNHDA, CDR2 SQIVND, per germline (reference sequence). This CDR3 is 15 amino acids long. V was cut by 6 bases and J by 0 bases, with 12 bases left in between. CDR3: CASRETSYSNQPQHF. Here the CDR3 DNA reads TGTGCCAGTAGGGAGACATCTTATAGCAATCAGCCCCAGCATTTT.

This clone showed up just a few times. This chain links TRBV25-1 with TRBJ2-3; the match to TRBD2 covers 7 bases. The ends lost 2 bases at V and 4 bases at J; junction bases unmatched: 3. The germline V gene has CDR1 MGHDK and CDR2 SYGVNS. There are 14 residues in the CDR3. The CDR3 spells CASSEGGGADTQYF. DNA for the CDR3: TGTGCCAGCAGTGAAGGTGGGGGGGCAGATACGCAGTATTTT.

This clone came up a few times. The chain recombines TRBV2 with TRBJ1-5; the D is unclear. Per the germline V gene, CDR1 is SNHLY and CDR2 is FYNNEI. The CDR3 has 14 residues. V was pared by 1 base and J by 0 bases, with 4 bases between. Here the CDR3 reads CASSEGNSNQPQHF. DNA of the CDR3: TGTGCCAGCAGTGAAGGGAATAGCAATCAGCCCCAGCATTTT.

With regard to this clone: A single base separates this from a much larger clone, so it may be a read error. The CDR3 DNA reads TGTGCCAGCAAAAGACTAGCGGGGAGCACAGATACGCAGTATTTT. Protein: CASKRLAGSTDTQYF. V gene TRBV6-5 combines with J gene TRBJ2-3, with 11 bases identical to TRBD2. This CDR3 spans 15 amino acids. V lost 7 bases and J lost 0; bases outside the gene matches: 3. Germline-derived CDR1 and CDR2 are MNHEY and SVGAGI.

The chain is built from TRBV7-9 and TRBJ1-5; D remains unclear. Trimming took off 2 bases at V and 6 bases at J, with 8 bases between the two ends. This CDR3 comprises 13 residues. Germline V gene sequence: CDR1 SEHNR, CDR2 FQNEAQ (reference sequence). The chain's CDR3 is CASSLSVGQPQHF. The CDR3 coding sequence is TGTGCCAGCAGCTTAAGTGTTGGTCAGCCCCAGCATTTT.

The chain links TRBV7-3 to TRBJ1-6, with no clear D. The germline V gene encodes CDR1 SGHTA and CDR2 FQGTGA. This CDR3 has 19 residues. The V end lost 0 bases, the J end lost 15 bases, and 30 bases lay between the germline ends. In DNA form, the CDR3 reads TGTGCCAGCAGCTTAACTAACGGGAAGGCCCGCAGCCCACGGTTAGACCTCCACTTT. Protein product: CASSLTNGKARSPRLDLHF.

The rearrangement joins TRBV6-6 to TRBJ1-5; D is ambiguous. Trimming took 0 bases from V and 1 from J, leaving 4 bases between them. In germline, CDR1 is MNHNY, CDR2 SVGAGI (reference sequence). The CDR3 is made up of 14 amino acids. CDR3 amino acids: CASSYSGSNQPQHF. The DNA of the CDR3 is TGTGCCAGCAGTTACTCGGGGAGCAATCAGCCCCAGCATTTT.